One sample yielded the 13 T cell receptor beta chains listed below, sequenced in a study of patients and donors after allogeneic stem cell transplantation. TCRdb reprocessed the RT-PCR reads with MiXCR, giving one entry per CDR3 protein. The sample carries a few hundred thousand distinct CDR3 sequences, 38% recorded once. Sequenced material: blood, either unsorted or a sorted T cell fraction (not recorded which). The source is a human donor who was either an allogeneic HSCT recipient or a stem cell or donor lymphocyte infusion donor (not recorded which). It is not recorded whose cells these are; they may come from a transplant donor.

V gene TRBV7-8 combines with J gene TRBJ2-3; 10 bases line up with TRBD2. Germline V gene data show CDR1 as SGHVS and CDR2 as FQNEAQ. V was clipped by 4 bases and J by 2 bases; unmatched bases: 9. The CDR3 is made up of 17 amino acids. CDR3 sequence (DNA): TGTGCCAGCAGCTCCAATCCGGGACTAGCGTCCACAGATACGCAGTATTTT. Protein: CASSSNPGLASTDTQYF.

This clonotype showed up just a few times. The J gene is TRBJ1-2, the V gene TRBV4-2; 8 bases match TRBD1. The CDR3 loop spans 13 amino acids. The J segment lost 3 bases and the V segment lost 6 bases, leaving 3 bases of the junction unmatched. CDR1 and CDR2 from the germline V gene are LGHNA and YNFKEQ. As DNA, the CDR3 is TGTGCCAGCAGGTTGACAGGGGACTATGGCTACACCTTC. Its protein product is CASRLTGDYGYTF.

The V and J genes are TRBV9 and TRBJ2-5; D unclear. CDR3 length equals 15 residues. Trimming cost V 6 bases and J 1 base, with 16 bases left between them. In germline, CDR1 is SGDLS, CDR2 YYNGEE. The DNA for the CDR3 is TGTGCCAGCAATAAGAAGGGATTCCCCCAAGAGACCCAGTACTTC. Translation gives CASNKKGFPQETQYF.

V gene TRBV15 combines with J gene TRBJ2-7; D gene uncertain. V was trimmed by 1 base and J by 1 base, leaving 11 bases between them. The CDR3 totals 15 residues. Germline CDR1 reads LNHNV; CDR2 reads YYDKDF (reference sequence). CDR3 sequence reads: CATSRVADKSYEQYF. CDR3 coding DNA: TGTGCCACCAGCAGAGTGGCAGATAAGTCCTACGAGCAGTACTTC.

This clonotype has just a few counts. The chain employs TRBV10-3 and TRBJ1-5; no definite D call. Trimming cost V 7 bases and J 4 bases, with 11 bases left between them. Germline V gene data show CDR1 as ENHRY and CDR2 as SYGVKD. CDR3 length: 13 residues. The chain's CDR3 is CAINTGPNQPQHF. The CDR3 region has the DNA TGTGCCATCAACACCGGGCCTAATCAGCCCCAGCATTTT.

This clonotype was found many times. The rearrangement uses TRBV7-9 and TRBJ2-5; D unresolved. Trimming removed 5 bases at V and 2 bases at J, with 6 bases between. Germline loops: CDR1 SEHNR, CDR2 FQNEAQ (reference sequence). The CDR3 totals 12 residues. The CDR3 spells CASSRRQETQYF. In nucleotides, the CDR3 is TGTGCCAGCAGCCGACGACAAGAGACCCAGTACTTC.

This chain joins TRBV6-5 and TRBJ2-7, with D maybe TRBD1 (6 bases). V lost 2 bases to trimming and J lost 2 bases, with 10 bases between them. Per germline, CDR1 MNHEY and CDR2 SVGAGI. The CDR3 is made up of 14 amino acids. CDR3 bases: TGTGCCAGCAGTTACGGGGGCAGTACCTACGAGCAGTACTTC. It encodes CASSYGGSTYEQYF.

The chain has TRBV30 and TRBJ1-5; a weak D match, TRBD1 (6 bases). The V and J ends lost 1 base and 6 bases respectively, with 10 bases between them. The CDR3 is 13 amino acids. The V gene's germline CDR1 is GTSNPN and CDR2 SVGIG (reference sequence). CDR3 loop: CAWSAQGLQPQHF. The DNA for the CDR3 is TGTGCCTGGAGTGCTCAGGGGCTTCAGCCCCAGCATTTT.

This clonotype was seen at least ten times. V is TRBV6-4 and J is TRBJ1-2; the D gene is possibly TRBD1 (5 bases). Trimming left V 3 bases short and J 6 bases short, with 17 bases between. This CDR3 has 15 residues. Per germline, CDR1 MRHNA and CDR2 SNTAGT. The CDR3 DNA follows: TGTGCCAGCAGTGAGGACGACGGCGGGGGGAATGGCTACACCTTC. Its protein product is CASSEDDGGGNGYTF.

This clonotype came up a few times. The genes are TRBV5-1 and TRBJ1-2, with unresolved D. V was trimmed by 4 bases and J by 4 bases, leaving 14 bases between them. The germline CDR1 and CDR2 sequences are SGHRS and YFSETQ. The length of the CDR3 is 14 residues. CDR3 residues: CASSLTTRTYGYTF. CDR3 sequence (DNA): TGCGCCAGCAGCCTGACTACCCGAACCTATGGCTACACCTTC.

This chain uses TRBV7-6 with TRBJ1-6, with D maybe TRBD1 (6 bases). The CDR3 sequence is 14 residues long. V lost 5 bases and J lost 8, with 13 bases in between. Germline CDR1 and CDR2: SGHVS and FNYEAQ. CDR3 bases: TGTGCCAGCAGCGTATCTGCAGGGGATTCACCCCTCCACTTT. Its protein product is CASSVSAGDSPLHF.

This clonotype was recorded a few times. CDR3 region: CSARDEVYEQYF. CDR3 DNA: TGCAGTGCTAGAGATGAGGTCTACGAGCAGTACTTC. The chain employs TRBV20-1 and TRBJ2-7; no firm D call. V shed 0 bases and J shed 3 bases, with 6 bases lying between them. The CDR3 totals 12 residues. Looked up from germline, CDR1 is DFQATT and CDR2 is SNEGSKA (reference sequence).

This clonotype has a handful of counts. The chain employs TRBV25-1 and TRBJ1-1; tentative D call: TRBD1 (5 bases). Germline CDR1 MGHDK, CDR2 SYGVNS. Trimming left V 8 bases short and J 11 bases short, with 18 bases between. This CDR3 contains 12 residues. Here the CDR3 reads CASGLIGHDAFF. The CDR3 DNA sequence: TGTGCCAGCGGACTAATCGGACACGACGCTTTCTTT.